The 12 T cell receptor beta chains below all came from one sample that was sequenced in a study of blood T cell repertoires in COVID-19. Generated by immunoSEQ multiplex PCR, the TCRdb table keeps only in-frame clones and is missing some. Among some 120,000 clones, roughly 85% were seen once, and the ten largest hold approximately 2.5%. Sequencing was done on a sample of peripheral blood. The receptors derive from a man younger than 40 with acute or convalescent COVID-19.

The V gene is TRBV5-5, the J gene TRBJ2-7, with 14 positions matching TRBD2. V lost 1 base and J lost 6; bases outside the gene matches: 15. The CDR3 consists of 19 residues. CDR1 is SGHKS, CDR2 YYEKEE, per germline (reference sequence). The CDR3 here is CASSLKAGTSGSYFFEQYV. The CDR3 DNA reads TGTGCCAGCAGCTTGAAGGCAGGGACTAGCGGGAGTTATTTTTTCGAGCAGTACGTC.

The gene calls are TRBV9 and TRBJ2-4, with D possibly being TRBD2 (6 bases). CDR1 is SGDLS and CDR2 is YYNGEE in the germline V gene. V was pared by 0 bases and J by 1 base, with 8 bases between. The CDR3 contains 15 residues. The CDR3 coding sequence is TGTGCCAGCAGCGTAGAAGGGAGGGCCAAAAACATTCAGTACTTC. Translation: CASSVEGRAKNIQYF.

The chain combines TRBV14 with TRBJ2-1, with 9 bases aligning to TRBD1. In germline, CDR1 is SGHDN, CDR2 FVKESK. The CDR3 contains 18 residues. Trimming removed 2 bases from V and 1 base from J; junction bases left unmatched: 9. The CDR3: CASSQYRLGQGSYNEQFF. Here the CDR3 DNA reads TGTGCCAGCAGCCAATATCGACTAGGACAGGGGTCCTACAATGAGCAGTTCTTC.

The CDR3 nucleotides read TGTGCCAGCAGCCCAGGACTTCGGAGCTCTGGGGCCAACGTCCTGACTTTC. This translates into CASSPGLRSSGANVLTF. The chain couples TRBV9 to TRBJ2-6; TRBD2 is a possible D gene (5 bases). CDR3 size: 17 residues. The V gene's germline CDR1 is SGDLS and CDR2 YYNGEE. The V and J ends lost 4 bases and 0 bases respectively, with 14 bases between them.

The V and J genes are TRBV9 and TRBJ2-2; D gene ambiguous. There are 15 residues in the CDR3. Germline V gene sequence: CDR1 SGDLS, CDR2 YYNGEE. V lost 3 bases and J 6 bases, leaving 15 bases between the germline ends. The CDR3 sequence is CASSAFSSAAGELFF. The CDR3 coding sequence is TGTGCCAGCAGCGCGTTCAGTTCCGCAGCCGGGGAGCTGTTTTTT.

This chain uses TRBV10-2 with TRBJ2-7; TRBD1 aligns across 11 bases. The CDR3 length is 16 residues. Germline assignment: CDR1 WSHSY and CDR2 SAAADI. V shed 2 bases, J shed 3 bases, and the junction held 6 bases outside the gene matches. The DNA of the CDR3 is TGCGCCAGCAGTGAGCCATCCGGGACAGGGGGCTACGAGCAGTACGTC. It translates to CASSEPSGTGGYEQYV.

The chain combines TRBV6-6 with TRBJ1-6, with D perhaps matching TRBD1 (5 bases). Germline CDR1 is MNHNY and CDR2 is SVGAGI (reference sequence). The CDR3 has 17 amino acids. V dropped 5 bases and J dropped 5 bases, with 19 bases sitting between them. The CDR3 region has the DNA TGTGCCAGCAGTCCGAGTGTGGGTGGGGGGAATAATTCACCCCTCCACTTT. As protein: CASSPSVGGGNNSPLHF.

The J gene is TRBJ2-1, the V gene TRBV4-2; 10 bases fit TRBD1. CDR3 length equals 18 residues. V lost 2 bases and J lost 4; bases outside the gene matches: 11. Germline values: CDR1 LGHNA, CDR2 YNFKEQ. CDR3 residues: CASSQLGETGGLYNEQFF. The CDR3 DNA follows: TGTGCCAGCAGCCAACTAGGGGAGACAGGGGGCTTATACAATGAGCAGTTCTTC.

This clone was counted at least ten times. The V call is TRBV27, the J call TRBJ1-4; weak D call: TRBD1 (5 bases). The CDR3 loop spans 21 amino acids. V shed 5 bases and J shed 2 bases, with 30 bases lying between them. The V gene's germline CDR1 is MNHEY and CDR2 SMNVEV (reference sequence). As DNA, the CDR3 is TGTGCCAGCAGTCCGCTTCCGGTGGGGGGAGGTATTAGTTGGACTAATGAAAAACTGTTTTTT. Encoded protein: CASSPLPVGGGISWTNEKLFF.

CDR3 region: CAWSVAGGINEQFF. The CDR3 nucleotides are TGTGCCTGGAGTGTAGCGGGGGGGATCAATGAGCAGTTCTTC. The chain is built from TRBV30 and TRBJ2-1; TRBD2 matches at 10 bases. The CDR3 loop spans 14 amino acids. The germline V gene has CDR1 GTSNPN and CDR2 SVGIG (reference sequence). The trim removed 0 bases at V and 6 bases at J, leaving 2 bases unmatched.

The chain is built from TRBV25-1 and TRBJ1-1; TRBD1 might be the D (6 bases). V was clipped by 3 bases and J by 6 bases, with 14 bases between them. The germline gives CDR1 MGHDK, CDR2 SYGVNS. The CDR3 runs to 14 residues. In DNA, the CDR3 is TGTGCCAGCAGTGACCTCAGGGGTGGGGCTGAAGCTTTCTTT. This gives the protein CASSDLRGGAEAFF.

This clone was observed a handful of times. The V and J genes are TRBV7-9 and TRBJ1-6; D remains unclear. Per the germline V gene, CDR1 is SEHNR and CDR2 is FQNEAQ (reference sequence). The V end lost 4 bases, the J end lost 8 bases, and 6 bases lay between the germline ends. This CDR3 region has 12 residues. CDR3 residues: CASSSLDSPLHF. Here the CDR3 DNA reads TGTGCCAGCAGCTCCCTCGATTCACCCCTCCACTTT. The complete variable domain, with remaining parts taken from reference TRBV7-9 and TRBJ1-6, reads DTGVSQNPRHKITKRGQNVTFRCDPISEHNRLYWYRQTLGQGPEFLTYFQNEAQLEKSRLLSDRFSAERPKGSFSTLEIQRTEQGDSAMYLCASSSLDSPLHFGNGTRLTVT.